This TCR beta chain is from a study of T cell responses to AZD1222 COVID-19 vaccine. Study summary: Timing groups of about 4 and about 12 weeks for second doses were pooled. Study results and caveats: Among those given AZD1222, only five to seven were seropositive at baseline. All repertoire sampling was performed exclusively after the peak T cell response. Receipt of two AZD1222 doses was followed by a rise in Spike-specific TCR breadth and depth.

This CDR3 region has 12 residues. Trimming took off 6 bases at V and 5 bases at J, with 10 bases between the two ends. The germline gives CDR1 SNHLY, CDR2 FYNNEI. Generated by immunoSEQ multiplex PCR, the TCRdb table keeps only in-frame clones and is missing some. Altogether some 200,000 clones are present, more than 80% being singletons, with the ten largest covering under 8%. The table lists this clone with a few counts. Its specificity is not known. The material was peripheral blood, obtained on day 0 of AZD1222 vaccination. This rearrangement joins TRBV2 to TRBJ1-2; a possible D gene is TRBD1 (6 bases). The receptor comes from an adult in good health. The CDR3 is CASSRGQYGYTF. CDR3 coding DNA: TGTGCCAGCAGCCGCGGACAGTATGGCTACACCTTC.